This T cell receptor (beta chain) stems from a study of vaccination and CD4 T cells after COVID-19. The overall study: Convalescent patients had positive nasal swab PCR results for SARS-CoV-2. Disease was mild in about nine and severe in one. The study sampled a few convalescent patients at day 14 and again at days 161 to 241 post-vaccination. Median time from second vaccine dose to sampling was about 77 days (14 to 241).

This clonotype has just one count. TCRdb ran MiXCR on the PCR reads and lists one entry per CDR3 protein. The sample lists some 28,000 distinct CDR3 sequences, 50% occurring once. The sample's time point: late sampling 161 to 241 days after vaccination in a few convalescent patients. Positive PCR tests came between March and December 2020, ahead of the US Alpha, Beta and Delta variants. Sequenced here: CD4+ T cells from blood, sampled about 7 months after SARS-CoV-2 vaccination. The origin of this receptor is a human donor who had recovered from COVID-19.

The CDR3, as DNA: TGTGCCAGCAGTACAGACAGTTCTGAAGCTTTCTTT. Protein product: CASSTDSSEAFF. The V gene is TRBV2, the J gene TRBJ1-1, with D possibly matching TRBD1 (5 bases). With 5 bases removed from V and 6 bases from J, the gap between germline ends came to 10 bases. This CDR3 comprises 12 residues. CDR1 is SNHLY, CDR2 FYNNEI, per germline.